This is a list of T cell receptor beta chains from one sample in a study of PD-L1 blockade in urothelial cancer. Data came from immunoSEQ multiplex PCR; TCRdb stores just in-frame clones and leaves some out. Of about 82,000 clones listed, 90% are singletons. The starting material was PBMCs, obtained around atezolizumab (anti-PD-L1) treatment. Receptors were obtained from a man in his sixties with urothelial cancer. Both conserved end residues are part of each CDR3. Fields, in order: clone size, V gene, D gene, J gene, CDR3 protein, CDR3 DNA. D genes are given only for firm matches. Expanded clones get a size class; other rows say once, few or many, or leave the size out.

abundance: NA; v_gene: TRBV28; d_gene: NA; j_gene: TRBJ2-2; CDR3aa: CASSLTGNTGELFF; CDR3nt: TGTGCCAGCAGTCTTACAGGGAACACCGGGGAGCTGTTTTTT
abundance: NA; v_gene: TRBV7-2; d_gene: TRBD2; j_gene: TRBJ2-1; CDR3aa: CASSSTSGAYNEQFF; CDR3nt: TGTGCCAGCAGCTCGACTAGCGGGGCCTACAATGAGCAGTTCTTC
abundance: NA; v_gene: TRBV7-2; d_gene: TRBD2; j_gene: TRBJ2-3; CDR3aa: CASSLSITSAHTQYF; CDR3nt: TGTGCCAGCAGCTTGTCTATTACTAGCGCCCATACGCAGTATTTT
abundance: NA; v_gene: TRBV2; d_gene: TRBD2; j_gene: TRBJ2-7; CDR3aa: CASRVISGLDGVEQYF; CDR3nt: TGTGCCAGCAGGGTGATATCGGGACTAGATGGGGTCGAGCAGTACTTC
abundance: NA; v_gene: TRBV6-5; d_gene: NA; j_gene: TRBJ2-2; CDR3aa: CASRTGTGELFF; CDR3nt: TGTGCCAGCAGGACGGGGACCGGGGAGCTGTTTTTT
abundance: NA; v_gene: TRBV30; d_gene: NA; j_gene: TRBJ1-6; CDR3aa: CAWSEGGAAYNSPLHF; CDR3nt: TGTGCCTGGAGTGAGGGGGGGGCAGCCTATAATTCACCCCTCCACTTT
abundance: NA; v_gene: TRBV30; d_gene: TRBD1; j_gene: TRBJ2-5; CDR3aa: CAWSVPGQGARETQYF; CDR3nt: TGTGCCTGGAGTGTCCCGGGACAGGGGGCGAGGGAGACCCAGTACTTC
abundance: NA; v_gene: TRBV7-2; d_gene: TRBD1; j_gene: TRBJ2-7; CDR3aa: CASSPRQGTYEQYF; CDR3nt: TGTGCCAGCAGCCCTCGACAGGGAACCTACGAGCAGTACTTC
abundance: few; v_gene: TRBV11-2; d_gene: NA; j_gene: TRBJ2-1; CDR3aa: CASSFMRSYEQFF; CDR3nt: TGTGCCAGCAGCTTCATGCGTTCTTATGAGCAGTTCTTC
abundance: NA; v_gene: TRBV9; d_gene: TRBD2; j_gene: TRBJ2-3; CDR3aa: CASSVGLAGGLTDTQYF; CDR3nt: TGTGCCAGCAGCGTGGGACTAGCGGGGGGCCTCACAGATACGCAGTATTTT
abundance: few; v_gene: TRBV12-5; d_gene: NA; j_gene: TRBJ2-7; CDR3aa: CASGPPAPVGADYEQYF; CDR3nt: TGTGCTAGTGGTCCCCCGGCCCCGGTGGGGGCTGACTACGAGCAGTACTTC
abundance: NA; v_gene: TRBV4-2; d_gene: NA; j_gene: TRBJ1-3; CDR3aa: CASSQVRSSGNTIYF; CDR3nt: TGTGCCAGCAGCCAAGTTCGTAGCTCTGGAAACACCATATATTTT
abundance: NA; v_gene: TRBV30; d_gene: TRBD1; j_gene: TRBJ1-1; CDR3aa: CASHQTGDLEAFF; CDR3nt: TGTGCCTCACACCAAACAGGGGACTTGGAAGCTTTCTTT
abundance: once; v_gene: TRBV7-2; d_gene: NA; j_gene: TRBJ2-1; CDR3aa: CASRPAGEEQFF; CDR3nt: TGTGCCAGCAGACCGGCAGGGGAAGAGCAGTTCTTC
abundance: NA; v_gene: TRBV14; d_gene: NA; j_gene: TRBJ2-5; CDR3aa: CASSYLTGVGETQYF; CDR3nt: TGTGCCAGCAGCTACCTAACGGGGGTAGGAGAGACCCAGTACTTC
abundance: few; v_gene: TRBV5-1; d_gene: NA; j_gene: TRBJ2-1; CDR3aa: CASCPFGGNSYNEQFF; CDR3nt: TGCGCCAGCTGCCCATTCGGAGGGAACTCCTACAATGAGCAGTTCTTC
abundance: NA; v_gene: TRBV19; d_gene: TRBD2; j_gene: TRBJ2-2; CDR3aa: CASSMKAGWNTGELFF; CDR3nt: TGTGCCAGTAGTATGAAAGCGGGATGGAACACCGGGGAGCTGTTTTTT
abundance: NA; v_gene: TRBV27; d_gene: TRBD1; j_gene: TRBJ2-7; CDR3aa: CASSSWDSVTYEQYF; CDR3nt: TGTGCCAGCAGTTCCTGGGACAGTGTGACCTACGAGCAGTACTTC
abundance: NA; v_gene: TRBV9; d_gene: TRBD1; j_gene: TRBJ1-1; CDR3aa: CASSGGQGSAFDTEAFF; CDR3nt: TGTGCCAGCAGCGGGGGACAGGGGTCCGCGTTTGACACTGAAGCTTTCTTT
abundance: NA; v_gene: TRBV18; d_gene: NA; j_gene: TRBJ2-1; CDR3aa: CASSLAVVNEQFF; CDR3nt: TGTGCCAGCTCTCTCGCGGTGGTAAATGAGCAGTTCTTC
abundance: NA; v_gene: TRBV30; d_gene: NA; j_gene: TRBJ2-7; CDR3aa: CAWRSVGEMGEQYF; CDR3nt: TGTGCCTGGAGATCGGTGGGAGAAATGGGCGAGCAGTACTTC
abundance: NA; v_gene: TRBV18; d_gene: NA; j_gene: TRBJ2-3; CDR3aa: CASSLSGLVGTDTQYF; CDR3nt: TGTGCCAGCTCCCTCAGTGGTCTCGTCGGCACAGATACGCAGTATTTT
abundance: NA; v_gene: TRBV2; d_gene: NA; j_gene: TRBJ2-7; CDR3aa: CASSGTAAYEQYF; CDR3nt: TGTGCCAGCAGTGGGACAGCGGCCTACGAGCAGTACTTC
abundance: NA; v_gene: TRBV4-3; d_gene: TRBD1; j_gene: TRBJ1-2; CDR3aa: CASSQDTRDSLYGYTF; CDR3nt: TGCGCCAGCAGCCAAGATACAAGGGACAGCCTCTATGGCTACACCTTC
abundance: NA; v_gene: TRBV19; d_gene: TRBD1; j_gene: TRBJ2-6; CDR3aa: CASLDRGISSGANVLTF; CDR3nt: TGTGCCAGCCTGGACAGGGGGATTTCGAGCGGGGCCAACGTCCTGACTTTC
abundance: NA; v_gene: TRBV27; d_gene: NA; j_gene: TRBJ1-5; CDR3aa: CASSLQGNQPQHF; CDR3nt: TGTGCCAGCAGTTTACAGGGCAATCAGCCCCAGCATTTT
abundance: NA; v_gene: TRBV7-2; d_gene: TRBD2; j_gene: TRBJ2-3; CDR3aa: CASSLAGATDTQYF; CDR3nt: TGTGCCAGCAGCTTGGCGGGAGCTACTGATACGCAGTATTTT
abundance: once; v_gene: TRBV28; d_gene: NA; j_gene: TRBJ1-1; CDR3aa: CASSSPRHPNTEAFF; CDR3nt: TGTGCCAGCAGCAGCCCAAGACACCCGAACACTGAAGCTTTCTTT
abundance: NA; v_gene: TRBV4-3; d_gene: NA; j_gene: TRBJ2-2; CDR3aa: CASSQGPGAGELFF; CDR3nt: TGCGCCAGCAGCCAAGGCCCCGGGGCCGGGGAGCTGTTTTTT
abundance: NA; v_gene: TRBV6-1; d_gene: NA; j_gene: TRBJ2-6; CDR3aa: CASSEEDISGANVLTF; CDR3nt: TGTGCCAGCAGTGAAGAAGACATCTCTGGGGCCAACGTCCTGACTTTC
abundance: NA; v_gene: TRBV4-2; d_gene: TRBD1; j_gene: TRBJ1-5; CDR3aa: CASSQDPGGNNQPQHF; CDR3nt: TGTGCCAGCAGCCAAGATCCAGGGGGCAACAATCAGCCCCAGCATTTT
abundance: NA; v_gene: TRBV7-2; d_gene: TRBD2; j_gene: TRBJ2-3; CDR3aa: CASSFGWTSHQDTQYF; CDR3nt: TGTGCCAGCAGCTTTGGGTGGACTAGTCATCAAGATACGCAGTATTTT
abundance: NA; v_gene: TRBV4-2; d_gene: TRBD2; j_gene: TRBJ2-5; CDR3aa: CASSQEGGGALETQYF; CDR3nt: TGTGCCAGCAGCCAAGAGGGCGGGGGGGCCTTAGAGACCCAGTACTTC
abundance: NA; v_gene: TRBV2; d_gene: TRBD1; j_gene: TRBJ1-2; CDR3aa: CASSEASGGRVGGYTF; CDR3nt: TGTGCCAGCAGTGAAGCATCAGGGGGCAGGGTGGGCGGCTACACCTTC
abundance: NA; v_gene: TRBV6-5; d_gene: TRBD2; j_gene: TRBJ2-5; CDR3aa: CASSLGLAGTQYF; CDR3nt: TGTGCCAGCAGCCTGGGACTAGCGGGGACCCAGTACTTC
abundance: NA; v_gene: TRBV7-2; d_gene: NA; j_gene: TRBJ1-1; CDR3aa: CASSLQDNTEAFF; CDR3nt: TGTGCCAGCAGCCTACAGGACAACACTGAAGCTTTCTTT
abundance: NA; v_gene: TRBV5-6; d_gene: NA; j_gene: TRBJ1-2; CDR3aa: CASSRTDILTVDGYTF; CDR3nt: TGTGCCAGCAGCCGCACCGACATCTTAACGGTGGATGGCTACACCTTC
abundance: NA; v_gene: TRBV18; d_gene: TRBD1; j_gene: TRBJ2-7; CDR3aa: CASSGQVGDEQYF; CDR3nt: TGTGCCAGCTCAGGACAGGTCGGGGACGAGCAGTACTTC
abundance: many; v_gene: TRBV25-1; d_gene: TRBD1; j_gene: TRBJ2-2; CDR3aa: CASRGDRETGELFF; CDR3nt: TGTGCCAGCAGGGGGGACAGGGAAACCGGGGAGCTGTTTTTT
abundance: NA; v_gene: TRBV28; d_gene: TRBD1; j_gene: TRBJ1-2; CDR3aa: CASRSPPGQNYGYTF; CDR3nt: TGTGCCAGCAGATCGCCCCCGGGACAGAACTATGGCTACACCTTC
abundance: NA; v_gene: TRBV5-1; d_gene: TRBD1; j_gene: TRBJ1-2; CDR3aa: CASSTGMGDYGYTF; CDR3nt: TGCGCCAGTTCGACAGGGATGGGGGACTATGGCTACACCTTC
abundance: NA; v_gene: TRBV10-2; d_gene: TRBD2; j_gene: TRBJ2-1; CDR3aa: CASRADWTSGPSSYNEQFF; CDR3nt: TGCGCCAGCAGGGCCGATTGGACTAGCGGACCGAGCTCCTACAATGAGCAGTTCTTC
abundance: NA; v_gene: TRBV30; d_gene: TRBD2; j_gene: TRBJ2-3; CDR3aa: CAWTLRLAGSTDTQYF; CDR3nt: TGTGCCTGGACTTTAAGGCTAGCGGGGAGCACAGATACGCAGTATTTT
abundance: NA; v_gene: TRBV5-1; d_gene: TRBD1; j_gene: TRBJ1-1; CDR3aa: CASSLGQGRWEAFF; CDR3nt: TGCGCCAGCAGCTTGGGACAGGGGCGGTGGGAAGCTTTCTTT
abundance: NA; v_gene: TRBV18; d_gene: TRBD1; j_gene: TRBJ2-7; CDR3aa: CASSIGTGPYEQYF; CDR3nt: TGTGCCAGCTCAATCGGGACAGGGCCTTACGAGCAGTACTTC
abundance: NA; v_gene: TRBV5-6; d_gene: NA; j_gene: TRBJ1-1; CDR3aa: CASSLPDRPGTEAFF; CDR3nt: TGTGCCAGCAGCTTGCCCGACAGGCCGGGAACTGAAGCTTTCTTT
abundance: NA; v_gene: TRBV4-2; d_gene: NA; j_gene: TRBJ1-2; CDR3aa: CASSQIMTNNYGYTF; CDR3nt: TGTGCCAGCAGCCAGATCATGACAAATAACTATGGCTACACCTTC
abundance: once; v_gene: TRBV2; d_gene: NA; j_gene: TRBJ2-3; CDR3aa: CASGGQTGTTQYF; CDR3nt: TGTGCCAGCGGAGGGCAGACAGGGACTACGCAGTATTTT
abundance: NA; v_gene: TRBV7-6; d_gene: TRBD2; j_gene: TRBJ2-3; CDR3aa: CASRASGTDTQYF; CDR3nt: TGTGCCAGCCGCGCTAGCGGGACAGATACGCAGTATTTT
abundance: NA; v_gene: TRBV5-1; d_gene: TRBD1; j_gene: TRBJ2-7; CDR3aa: CASSLQGMGEQYF; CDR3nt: TGCGCCAGCTCCTTACAGGGGATGGGAGAGCAGTACTTC
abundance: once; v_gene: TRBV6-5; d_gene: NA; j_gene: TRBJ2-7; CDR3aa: CASYPGGTGSYEQYF; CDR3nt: TGTGCCAGCTATCCGGGGGGGACAGGGTCGTACGAGCAGTACTTC
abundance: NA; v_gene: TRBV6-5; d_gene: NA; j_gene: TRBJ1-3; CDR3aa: CASSPDSLGNTIYF; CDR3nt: TGTGCCAGCAGCCCGGACAGTTTGGGAAACACCATATATTTT